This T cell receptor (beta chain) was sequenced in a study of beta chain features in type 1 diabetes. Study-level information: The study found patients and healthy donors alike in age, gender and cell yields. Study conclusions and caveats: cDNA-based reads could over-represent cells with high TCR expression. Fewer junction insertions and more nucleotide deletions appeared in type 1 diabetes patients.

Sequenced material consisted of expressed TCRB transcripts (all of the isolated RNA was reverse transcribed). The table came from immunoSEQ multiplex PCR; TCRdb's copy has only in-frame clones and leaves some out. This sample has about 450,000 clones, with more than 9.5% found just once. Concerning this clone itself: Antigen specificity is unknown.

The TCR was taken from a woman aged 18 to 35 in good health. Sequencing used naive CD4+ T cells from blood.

As DNA, the CDR3 is TGTGCCAGCAGTATAGGAGGTGGTAATTCACCCCTCCACTTT. Protein sequence: CASSIGGGNSPLHF. The gene calls are TRBV7-3 and TRBJ1-6; no firm D call. Per the germline V gene, CDR1 is SGHTA and CDR2 is FQGTGA. The CDR3 spans 14 residues. V lost 6 bases, J lost 6 bases, and 12 bases lay in between.